This T cell receptor (beta chain) was observed in a study of shared clonotypes between healthy human individuals. Notes on the study in general: Read depth was anticipated to influence clonotype sharing among donors. Clonotypes shared by all four sorted-subset donors had higher generation probabilities than non-shared clonotypes. For naive CD4 cells, around 5% of clonotypes were shared across a handful of donors.

At deep level, the assay was performed. Assay: immunoSEQ multiplex PCR; the TCRdb copy retains only in-frame clones and omits some. The sample carries 900,000 to 1,200,000 clones, more than 75% recorded once. This clone was detected a few times. What it binds is not known. Sequenced input: memory CD4+ T cells from PBMCs. The subset was: CD45RA-negative fraction. This sequence originates from a man aged 18 to 29 in good health. Some clones in this sample may be carry-over from other donors' samples.

CDR3 protein: CASITYDGLAEAFF. The CDR3 region has the DNA TGTGCCAGCATTACCTACGATGGGCTGGCTGAAGCTTTCTTT. This rearrangement joins TRBV6-6 to TRBJ1-1; no reliable D call. This CDR3 contains 14 residues. Looked up from germline, CDR1 is MNHNY and CDR2 is SVGAGI (reference sequence). V was trimmed by 7 bases and J by 6 bases, leaving 18 bases between them.